This T cell receptor beta chain derives from a study of metastatic and nonmetastatic thyroid tumors. No treatment of any kind had been given to any patient before thyroid surgery. This clone has just one count. V trimming: 1 base; J trimming: 7 bases; junction bases outside the gene matches: 15. The CDR3 contains 16 residues. The germline V gene has CDR1 DFQATT and CDR2 SNEGSKA (reference sequence). TCRdb reanalyzed the PCR reads via MiXCR. The table has about 32,000 clones, around 25% seen once. The receptor comes from a female donor with papillary thyroid cancer or a benign thyroid nodule (not recorded which). Some clones in this sample may be carry-over from other donors' samples. Sequenced input: blood. The chain has TRBV20-1 and TRBJ2-7, with 8 bases lining up with TRBD1. The CDR3, as DNA: TGCAGTGCTAGAGTAGGAGATCCGGACAGGGCGGGGGAGCAGTACTTC. Residues: CSARVGDPDRAGEQYF.